This passage covers 17 T cell receptor beta chains from one sample sequenced in a study of T cell repertoires in cytomegalovirus infection. These receptors lack a known antigen. TCRdb analysed the reads with MiXCR anew, one entry per CDR3 protein. The sample contains roughly 500,000 distinct CDR3 sequences, 33% of which appear only once. The material sequenced was cultured PBMCs, taken from culture after CMV antigen stimulation. The origin of the receptors is a human donor in good health (CMV status not recorded). Some clones in this sample may be carry-over from other donors' samples.

This clonotype was found a few times. The chain employs TRBV27 and TRBJ2-7; 11 nucleotides line up with TRBD2. The V gene end was trimmed by 5 bases and the J gene end by 2 bases; junction bases not matched to a gene: 8. The length of the CDR3 is 16 residues. Germline loops: CDR1 MNHEY, CDR2 SMNVEV (reference sequence). CDR3 amino acids: CASSLLSSGRPYEQYF. CDR3 nucleotides: TGTGCCAGCAGTCTTCTCTCTAGCGGGAGGCCCTACGAGCAGTACTTC.

This clonotype was seen a handful of times. The J gene is TRBJ2-1, the V gene TRBV7-3; D gene ambiguous. The CDR3 runs to 13 residues. The V end lost 5 bases, the J end lost 4 bases, and 9 bases lay between the germline ends. Germline lookup yields CDR1 SGHTA and CDR2 FQGTGA. In DNA, the CDR3 is TGTGCCAGCAGCCTAAACCCTTACAATGAGCAGTTCTTC. Translation: CASSLNPYNEQFF.

The V and J genes are TRBV20-1 and TRBJ1-4; TRBD1 aligns across 8 bases. The V and J ends lost 3 bases and 11 bases, in that order; junction bases with no gene match: 8. The CDR3 runs 13 residues. The germline CDR1 and CDR2 sequences are DFQATT and SNEGSKA (reference sequence). The DNA of the CDR3 is TGCAGTGCTAGGGCCTCGGACAGGGCGAAACTGTTTTTT. Translation: CSARASDRAKLFF.

This clonotype was found a few times. The chain combines TRBV28 with TRBJ2-1; 12 bases are a match to TRBD1. The CDR3 sequence is 15 residues long. The V segment lost 3 bases and the J segment 15 bases; nucleotides outside the gene matches: 12. Germline-derived CDR1 and CDR2 are MDHEN and SYDVKM. CDR3 DNA sequence: TGTGCCAGCAGTTTGGCGGGACAGGGGGCTGGAGGTCCGTTCTTC. Its translation is CASSLAGQGAGGPFF.

This clonotype showed up many times. The V call is TRBV20-1, the J call TRBJ1-2; D unclear. V was trimmed by 4 bases and J by 2 bases, leaving 17 bases between them. The CDR3 length is 15 residues. CDR1 and CDR2 (germline): DFQATT, SNEGSKA (reference sequence). CDR3 sequence: CSATPPGNRNYGYTF. CDR3 sequence (DNA): TGCAGTGCTACTCCCCCGGGGAACAGAAACTATGGCTACACCTTC.

The chain has TRBV4-3 and TRBJ1-1; TRBD1 matches 8 bases. Germline V gene data show CDR1 as LGHNA and CDR2 as YSLEER. The ends lost 1 base at V and 4 bases at J; junction bases unmatched: 8. The CDR3 sequence is 16 residues long. For the CDR3, the DNA is TGCGCCAGCAGCCAAGCGACAGGGGTCTGGGGCACTGAAGCTTTCTTT. Protein sequence: CASSQATGVWGTEAFF.

This clonotype has a handful of counts. The chain couples TRBV11-2 to TRBJ2-5; a possible D gene is TRBD2 (7 bases). Per germline, CDR1 SGHAT and CDR2 FQNNGV. The CDR3 spans 15 residues. Trimming took off 5 bases at V and 2 bases at J, with 15 bases between the two ends. DNA for the CDR3: TGTGCCAGCAGCCCCCGGACAGCGGGGCAAGAGACCCAGTACTTC. This gives the protein CASSPRTAGQETQYF.

The V and J genes are TRBV3-1 and TRBJ1-1, with D perhaps matching TRBD1 (5 bases). The CDR3 totals 15 residues. Germline CDR1 reads LGHDT; CDR2 reads YNNKEL (reference sequence). Trimming stripped 4 bases from V and 3 bases from J, with 15 bases between. CDR3 DNA: TGTGCCAGCAGCCCCCGGCCTGGGGCGTACACTGAAGCTTTCTTT. The encoded protein is CASSPRPGAYTEAFF.

The chain couples TRBV7-9 to TRBJ1-5; weak D call: TRBD1 (5 bases). V was trimmed by 5 bases and J by 5 bases, leaving 16 bases between them. The CDR3 runs 15 residues. Germline V gives CDR1 SEHNR, CDR2 FQNEAQ (reference sequence). The CDR3 is CASSIDRGGYQPQHF. CDR3 nucleotides: TGTGCCAGCAGCATCGACAGAGGAGGCTATCAGCCCCAGCATTTT.

Ten or more counts support this clonotype. V usage is TRBV7-2 and J usage is TRBJ1-2, with 12 bases that match TRBD1. The CDR3 runs 14 residues. J lost 8 bases, V lost 5 bases, and 6 bases had no gene match. Per the germline V gene, CDR1 is SGHTA and CDR2 is FQGNSA. CDR3 nucleotide sequence: TGTGCCAGCAGCGGAGGGACAGGGGGCTTGGGCTACACCTTC. This sequence encodes CASSGGTGGLGYTF.

This clonotype is a singleton in its sample. V usage is TRBV2 and J usage is TRBJ1-3, with D maybe TRBD1 (5 bases). V gave up 4 bases and J gave up 5 bases, with 15 bases separating them. Germline V gene lookup returns CDR1 SNHLY and CDR2 FYNNEI. This CDR3 is built from 15 residues. The chain's CDR3 is CASSAGTPYRNTIYF. CDR3 nucleotide sequence: TGTGCCAGCAGTGCGGGGACCCCATACAGAAACACCATATATTTT. The variable domain in full, with the rest retrieved from reference TRBV2 and TRBJ1-3, is EPEVTQTPSHQVTQMGQEVILRCVPISNHLYFYWYRQILGQKVEFLVSFYNNEISEKSEIFDDQFSVERPDGSNFTLKIRSTKLEDSAMYFCASSAGTPYRNTIYFGEGSWLTVV.

The V call is TRBV20-1, the J call TRBJ1-5; D is perhaps TRBD1 (6 bases). The length of the CDR3 is 15 residues. V was pared by 3 bases and J by 0 bases, with 12 bases between. Germline loops: CDR1 DFQATT, CDR2 SNEGSKA (reference sequence). CDR3 nucleotide sequence: TGCAGTGCTAGCTGGGGGGCCGATAGCAATCAGCCCCAGCATTTT. This sequence encodes CSASWGADSNQPQHF.

This clonotype was seen a handful of times. This chain uses TRBV12-3 or TRBV12-4 with TRBJ2-4, with 11 bases that match TRBD1. J was trimmed by 6 bases and V by 5 bases; bases with no gene match: 3. CDR3 length equals 14 residues. The chain's CDR3 is CASSPGTGGNIQYF. The CDR3 DNA reads as TGTGCCAGCAGTCCCGGGACAGGGGGAAACATTCAGTACTTC.

CDR3 sequence reads: CASSQELVSGNTIYF. The CDR3 DNA reads TGTGCCAGCAGCCAAGAGCTGGTCTCTGGAAACACCATATATTTT. This chain uses TRBV14 with TRBJ1-3; D is uncertain. The CDR3 loop spans 15 amino acids. V was pared by 0 bases and J by 0 bases, with 6 bases between. Germline-derived CDR1 and CDR2 are SGHDN and FVKESK.

The J gene is TRBJ2-3, the V gene TRBV7-3, with D tentatively TRBD1 or TRBD2 (5 bases each). V lost 3 bases, J lost 6 bases, and 10 bases lay in between. The CDR3 consists of 13 residues. Germline V gives CDR1 SGHTA, CDR2 FQGTGA. CDR3 sequence (DNA): TGTGCCAGCAGCTTGAACGAGGGGGATACGCAGTATTTT. Amino acid sequence: CASSLNEGDTQYF. The full variable domain, with the rest looked up from reference TRBV7-3 and TRBJ2-3, is GAGVSQTPSNKVTEKGKYVELRCDPISGHTALYWYRQSLGQGPEFLIYFQGTGAADDSGLPNDRFFAVRPEGSVSTLKIQRTERGDSAVYLCASSLNEGDTQYFGPGTRLTVL.

Turning to this clonotype: A read error may produce the germline difference seen at one junction end. The CDR3 is CASSQETTMTEAFF. In nucleotides, the CDR3 is TGTGCCAGCAGCCAAGAGACGACCATGACTGAAGCTTTCTTT. This chain joins TRBV4-1 and TRBJ1-1; D unresolved. Germline V gene data show CDR1 as MGHRA and CDR2 as YSYEKL. The CDR3 spans 14 residues.

This clonotype was recorded a few times. The chain joins TRBV7-2 to TRBJ1-2; D gene unclear. CDR1 SGHTA and CDR2 FQGNSA come from the germline V gene. CDR3 length: 14 residues. V lost 3 bases and J 4 bases, leaving 12 bases between the germline ends. The CDR3 bases are TGTGCCAGCAGCTTTAGGAGAGTTGGCTATGGCTACACCTTC. Translated: CASSFRRVGYGYTF.